This passage covers 7 T cell receptor beta chains from one sample sequenced in a study of CD8+ T cells in alopecia areata. RNA was isolated and reverse transcribed to cDNA, the sequencing template. Measured with immunoSEQ multiplex PCR; TCRdb has only the in-frame clones, and not every one. In the table there are 160,000 or so clones, less than 70% of which are singletons. Noted treatment: oral pan-JAK inhibitor, 5-10 mg twice daily. Specimen: CD4+ T cells sorted from blood, collected at week 4, from a patient treated with tofacitinib. Receptors were obtained from a human donor with alopecia areata.

J is TRBJ2-1 and V is TRBV27; TRBD2 matches 8 bases. Germline values: CDR1 MNHEY, CDR2 SMNVEV (reference sequence). CDR3 length: 17 amino acids. The junction had 15 bases not matched to a gene; V was cut back by 2 bases and J by 9 bases. The CDR3 coding sequence is TGTGCCAGCAGTTTAAGGAATGGTGTCGGGGGGGCAGTTGAGCAGTTCTTC. Protein: CASSLRNGVGGAVEQFF.

This rearrangement joins TRBV29-1 to TRBJ2-7; TRBD1 agrees at 8 bases. With V trimmed by 5 bases and J by 5 bases, 8 bases remained unmatched. The CDR3 totals 13 residues. Germline CDR1 and CDR2: SQVTM and ANQGSEA. CDR3 amino acids: CSVTWTGKNEQYF. CDR3 nucleotide sequence: TGCAGCGTTACCTGGACAGGGAAGAACGAGCAGTACTTC.

This clone occurred a few times. This rearrangement joins TRBV7-2 to TRBJ2-7; 7 bases match TRBD1. The germline V gene encodes CDR1 SGHTA and CDR2 FQGNSA. The length of the CDR3 is 14 residues. J lost 4 bases, V lost 4 bases, and 7 bases had no gene match. CDR3 DNA: TGTGCCAGCAGCTATGGACAGGTTCGGTACGAGCAGTACTTC. This codes for CASSYGQVRYEQYF. Complete variable domain (other parts from reference TRBV7-2 and TRBJ2-7): GAGVSQSPSNKVTEKGKDVELRCDPISGHTALYWYRQSLGQGLEFLIYFQGNSAPDKSGLPSDRFSAERTGGSVSTLTIQRTQQEDSAVYLCASSYGQVRYEQYFGPGTRLTVT.

This clone occurred a few times. The gene calls are TRBV29-1 and TRBJ2-6, with no clear D. The CDR3 totals 13 residues. V gave up 4 bases and J gave up 2 bases, with 6 bases separating them. The germline CDR1 and CDR2 sequences are SQVTM and ANQGSEA. The CDR3 sequence: CSVVGPGANVLTF. The CDR3 bases are TGCAGCGTTGTCGGGCCTGGGGCCAACGTCCTGACTTTC.

The rearrangement uses TRBV4-3 and TRBJ1-2; no firm D call. The germline V and J ends were trimmed by 0 bases and 8 bases, with 10 bases remaining between them. Germline V gene data show CDR1 as LGHNA and CDR2 as YSLEER. This CDR3 has 13 residues. The CDR3 nucleotides are TGCGCCAGCAGCCAAGAGATCCGTGGGGGCTACACCTTC. As protein: CASSQEIRGGYTF.

CDR3 amino acids: CSVEALRANYGYTF. The CDR3 DNA sequence: TGCAGCGTTGAGGCTCTCAGAGCTAACTATGGCTACACCTTC. The rearrangement uses TRBV29-1 and TRBJ1-2; D remains ambiguous. CDR3 size: 14 residues. Deletions cut 3 bases from V and 0 bases from J, with 11 bases between. Germline assignment: CDR1 SQVTM and CDR2 ANQGSEA.

This rearrangement joins TRBV30 to TRBJ2-3; TRBD2 might be the D (5 bases). The CDR3 has 13 residues. Germline assignment: CDR1 GTSNPN and CDR2 SVGIG (reference sequence). V lost 1 base to trimming and J lost 9 bases, with 14 bases between them. The CDR3 sequence is CAWSASGVGTQYF. CDR3 in DNA: TGTGCCTGGAGTGCCTCCGGGGTTGGAACGCAGTATTTT.